These T cell receptor beta chains were read from a single sample in a study of control samples from healthy donors and cancer patients. TCRdb keeps only in-frame clones here, not all; method: immunoSEQ multiplex PCR. The sample shows about 210,000 clones, and about 2.2% sits with its ten largest clones. Sequencing was done on a sample of blood. Receptors were obtained from a woman aged 30 to 39 in good health. Both conserved end residues are part of each CDR3. The D gene is left open where the match is weak.

v_gene,j_gene,d_gene,CDR3aa,CDR3nt
TRBV6-5,TRBJ2-5,NA,CASTSGTARAQYF,TGTGCCAGCACCTCCGGGACCGCGAGGGCCCAGTACTTC
TRBV5-4,TRBJ2-7,NA,CASSLGTEPYEQYF,TGTGCCAGCAGCTTAGGGACGGAGCCTTACGAGCAGTACTTC
TRBV5-4,TRBJ1-1,NA,CASSPGPGEGTEAFF,TGTGCCAGCAGCCCTGGTCCAGGGGAGGGCACTGAAGCTTTCTTT
TRBV28,TRBJ1-5,NA,CASSFSGRGYSNQPQHF,TGTGCCAGCAGTTTTTCAGGGCGCGGGTATAGCAATCAGCCCCAGCATTTT
TRBV7-9,TRBJ1-6,NA,CASSLLAGSNSPLHF,TGTGCCAGCAGCTTACTGGCAGGGAGTAATTCACCCCTCCACTTT
TRBV28,TRBJ1-3,TRBD1,CASSTGGTGNTIYF,TGTGCCAGCAGTACAGGGGGTACTGGAAACACCATATATTTT
TRBV10-3,TRBJ1-2,NA,CAIYLTANYGYTF,TGTGCCATTTACTTAACAGCTAACTATGGCTACACCTTC
TRBV6-2/TRBV6-3,TRBJ2-5,TRBD2,CASSYPRGGHETQYF,TGTGCCAGCAGTTACCCCCGCGGGGGGCATGAGACCCAGTACTTC
TRBV5-1,TRBJ1-1,TRBD1,CASSLTGQGKRENTEAFF,TGCGCCAGCAGCTTGACAGGACAGGGCAAAAGGGAAAACACTGAAGCTTTCTTT
TRBV6-2/TRBV6-3,TRBJ2-7,TRBD1,CASSPRQGSLNEQYF,TGTGCCAGCAGCCCCCGACAGGGGAGTCTCAACGAGCAGTACTTC
TRBV28,TRBJ2-2,TRBD2,CASSLLAGNTGELFF,TGTGCCAGCAGTTTACTAGCGGGGAACACCGGGGAGCTGTTTTTT
TRBV5-1,TRBJ1-6,NA,CASSGTTGRSSNSPLHF,TGCGCCAGCAGCGGGACGACAGGCCGGAGTTCTAATTCACCCCTCCACTTT
TRBV7-2,TRBJ2-5,TRBD1,CASSLDRGTRKTQYF,TGTGCCAGCAGCTTGGACAGGGGGACCCGTAAGACCCAGTACTTC
TRBV9,TRBJ2-3,NA,CASSVVGGSDTQYF,TGTGCCAGCAGCGTAGTTGGGGGGTCAGATACGCAGTATTTT